This T cell receptor (beta chain) was identified in a study of T-cell memory formation after mild COVID-19. V gave up 0 bases and J gave up 8 bases, with 11 bases separating them. The germline V gene has CDR1 SGHRS and CDR2 YFSETQ. The CDR3 has 14 residues. TCRdb passed the 5' RACE reads through MiXCR, listing each CDR3 protein once. The sample records roughly 350,000 distinct CDR3 sequences, 25% to 30% being singletons. A few counts support this clonotype. The receptor was derived from an adult woman who had mild COVID-19 (a few samples of this study predate the infection). Cell type and time point are not known. The chain links TRBV5-1 to TRBJ1-4; D not resolved. Material: PBMCs or a T cell subset sorted from them (not recorded which). CDR3 DNA: TGCGCCAGCAGCTTGGTTGGGGAAAGGGAAAAACTGTTTTTT. Translated: CASSLVGEREKLFF.